This entry describes one T cell receptor beta chain. This sample was taken from a study of graft-versus-host responses after intestinal transplantation. Study context: For approximately 3 years after anti-thymocyte globulin induction, all recipients took tacrolimus and steroids.

This CDR3 has 14 amino acids. CDR1 and CDR2 (germline): WSHSY, SAAADI. With 3 bases removed from V and 4 bases from J, the gap between germline ends came to 11 bases. Using immunoSEQ multiplex PCR, the repertoire was profiled, and TCRdb retains in-frame clones only, with some absent. The sample includes approximately 15,000 clones, less than 50% of them seen just once. Irradiated, violet-dye-labeled stimulators (around 200,000) were plated alongside around 200,000 CFSE-labeled responders. The study's findings and limits: GvH clones were found in recipient marrow; some appeared first in ileum or blood. Levels of circulating GvH clones at their peak were associated with early post-transplant HvG declines. Elevated graft-versus-host to host-versus-graft clonal ratios in allografts were recorded for patients with graft-donor T cell macrochimerism.

The sequencing used alloreactive CD8+ T cells from a mixed lymphocyte reaction culture, collected before intestinal transplant. Regarding subset: CFSE-low proliferating T cells sorted from roughly six-day pre-transplant mixed lymphocyte reaction (GvH or HvG direction). The receptor's source is a human patient who received an intestinal transplant. This chain uses TRBV10-2 with TRBJ2-3, with D possibly being TRBD2 (5 bases). CDR3 nucleotide sequence: TGCGCCAGCAGTGACCTAGCATCACCAGATACGCAGTATTTT. Translating gives CASSDLASPDTQYF.